The 24 T cell receptor beta chains in this list originate from one sample, sequenced in a study of blood T cells in healthy people across ages. Alongside a J-beta primer mix, a sample-barcoded 5' primer served in a second PCR lasting about 7 to 11 cycles. TCRdb re-called the 5' RACE reads through MiXCR, storing one row per CDR3 protein. Of approximately 810,000 distinct CDR3 sequences listed, about 30% were seen once; the top ten hold 15% to 20%. Specimen: blood. The receptors were sampled from an elderly woman in good health.

This clonotype was counted between two and nine times. This may arise from a read error, as a much more abundant clone is one base away. The V and J genes are TRBV6-6 and TRBJ2-6, with D possibly matching TRBD2 (6 bases). This CDR3 contains 16 residues. Germline assignment: CDR1 MNHNY and CDR2 SVGAGI (reference sequence). Here the CDR3 reads CASSYSGDSGANVPTF. As DNA, the CDR3 is TGTGCCAGCAGTTACTCTGGGGACTCTGGGGCCAACGTCCCGACTTTC.

With regard to this clonotype: An end of the junction differs from the germline gene, which may be a read error. The V call is TRBV14, the J call TRBJ2-1, with 10 bases matching TRBD2. This CDR3 has 15 amino acids. The germline gives CDR1 SGHDN, CDR2 FVKESK. Written as DNA, the CDR3 is TGCGCCAGCAGCTCCCTAGCGGGAGTTGACAATGAGCAGTTCTTC. This gives the protein CASSSLAGVDNEQFF.

This clonotype showed up many times. V and J are TRBV7-2 and TRBJ2-7; D possibly corresponds to TRBD2 (7 bases). CDR1 and CDR2 (germline): SGHTA, FQGNSA. V lost 3 bases and J 5 bases, leaving 11 bases between the germline ends. The CDR3 consists of 13 residues. CDR3 nucleotide sequence: TGTGCCAGCAGCTTCCTAGGGGGGGACGAGCAGTACTTC. Translated, it gives CASSFLGGDEQYF.

The V call is TRBV7-2, the J call TRBJ2-3; D gene ambiguous. This CDR3 region has 12 residues. In germline, CDR1 is SGHTA, CDR2 FQGNSA. V was cut by 5 bases and J by 4 bases, with 7 bases left in between. The CDR3 sequence: CASSRVSDTQYF. In nucleotides, the CDR3 is TGTGCCAGCAGCCGGGTGTCAGATACGCAGTATTTT.

In its sample, this clonotype was seen many times. The chain recombines TRBV3-1 with TRBJ2-5; 7 positions match TRBD1. The germline V gene has CDR1 LGHDT and CDR2 YNNKEL (reference sequence). This CDR3 is built from 14 residues. V shed 8 bases, J shed 5 bases, and the junction held 11 bases outside the gene matches. CDR3 nucleotide sequence: TGTGCCAGCCAATCGACAGGGACGTGGGAGACCCAGTACTTC. Translated, it gives CASQSTGTWETQYF.

This clonotype was observed a few times. This chain uses TRBV28 with TRBJ1-2, with a weak D call TRBD1 (6 bases). This CDR3 contains 16 residues. V dropped 4 bases and J dropped 0 bases, with 15 bases sitting between them. CDR1 is MDHEN and CDR2 is SYDVKM in the germline V gene. The CDR3 is CASSSNGGPANYGYTF. DNA of the CDR3: TGTGCCAGCAGTTCAAACGGGGGGCCAGCTAACTATGGCTACACCTTC.

This clonotype was counted ten times or more. The chain is built from TRBV7-2 and TRBJ1-2, with a weak D call TRBD1 (6 bases). The CDR3 spans 15 residues. V was cut by 3 bases and J by 4 bases, with 15 bases left in between. The germline gives CDR1 SGHTA, CDR2 FQGNSA. DNA for the CDR3: TGTGCCAGCAGCTTGTCCATGGGGGGGCCCTATGGCTACACCTTC. Translating gives CASSLSMGGPYGYTF.

This clonotype was detected ten times or more. The chain links TRBV6-5 to TRBJ1-4; D gene uncertain. The CDR3 loop spans 13 amino acids. Trimming took off 6 bases at V and 4 bases at J, with 9 bases between the two ends. The V gene's germline CDR1 is MNHEY and CDR2 SVGAGI. In DNA, the CDR3 is TGTGCCAGCAGAACTGGGGTTAATGAAAAACTGTTTTTT. Translating it yields CASRTGVNEKLFF.

This clonotype was observed many times. This rearrangement joins TRBV6-5 to TRBJ1-2, with a possible D match to TRBD1 (5 bases). V lost 0 bases, J lost 6 bases, and 11 bases lay in between. Germline V gives CDR1 MNHEY, CDR2 SVGAGI. The CDR3 covers 14 residues. The CDR3 DNA is TGTGCCAGCAGTTACTCGCATGGGGGGAATGGCTACACCTTC. This sequence encodes CASSYSHGGNGYTF.

The sample holds one count of this clonotype. The V gene is TRBV4-1, the J gene TRBJ2-5; the D is unclear. The assigned J gene may be wrong: the sequence end matches TRBJ2-7 better. The germline gives CDR1 MGHRA, CDR2 YSYEKL. The CDR3 has 12 amino acids. This CDR3 is CASSQELGEQYF. The CDR3 bases are TGCGCCAGCAGCCAAGAATTGGGCGAGCAGTACTTC.

This clonotype was seen at least ten times. The chain couples TRBV7-2 to TRBJ2-1, with TRBD1 matching 9 bases. Looked up from germline, CDR1 is SGHTA and CDR2 is FQGNSA. There are 15 residues in the CDR3. The ends lost 5 bases at V and 5 bases at J; junction bases unmatched: 7. In DNA, the CDR3 is TGTGCCAGCAGCGCCCGGGACAGGGTTAACAATGAGCAGTTCTTC. Amino acid sequence: CASSARDRVNNEQFF.

V is TRBV4-1 and J is TRBJ2-1; unclear D gene. The length of the CDR3 is 15 residues. V gave up 0 bases and J gave up 6 bases, with 12 bases separating them. Germline lookup yields CDR1 MGHRA and CDR2 YSYEKL. This chain's CDR3 is CASSQDVETLNEQFF. As DNA, the CDR3 is TGCGCCAGCAGCCAAGATGTTGAGACACTCAATGAGCAGTTCTTC.

This clonotype was counted ten times or more. The chain recombines TRBV2 with TRBJ2-3; TRBD2 agrees at 9 bases. Trimming at V came to 7 bases and at J to 1 base, leaving 9 bases not matched to a gene. The CDR3 extends over 16 amino acids. Germline CDR1 reads SNHLY; CDR2 reads FYNNEI. The CDR3 loop reads CASTLGLAGRTDTQYF. The CDR3 DNA follows: TGTGCCAGCACCTTAGGGCTAGCGGGGCGCACAGATACGCAGTATTTT. Supplemented by reference TRBV2 and TRBJ2-3, the full variable domain reads EPEVTQTPSHQVTQMGQEVILRCVPISNHLYFYWYRQILGQKVEFLVSFYNNEISEKSEIFDDQFSVERPDGSNFTLKIRSTKLEDSAMYFCASTLGLAGRTDTQYFGPGTRLTVL.

This chain joins TRBV18 and TRBJ1-6; D gene unclear. The CDR3 contains 13 residues. V lost 4 bases and J lost 8, with 9 bases in between. In germline, CDR1 is KGHSH, CDR2 LQKENI. The CDR3 nucleotides read TGTGCCAGCTCACAAACACCAGATTCACCCCTCCACTTT. It is translated as CASSQTPDSPLHF.

Ten or more counts support this clonotype. This chain uses TRBV6-6 with TRBJ1-1; possibly TRBD1 for D (5 bases). From germline, CDR1 is MNHNY and CDR2 SVGAGI (reference sequence). CDR3 length: 16 residues. The V end lost 0 bases, the J end lost 4 bases, and 15 bases lay between the germline ends. The CDR3 DNA follows: TGTGCCAGCAGTTACTCGGGCAAACAGGTTATCACTGAAGCTTTCTTT. Amino acids: CASSYSGKQVITEAFF.

This clonotype came up many times. The CDR3 region is CATSDATEVGSTNYGYTF. For the CDR3, the DNA is TGTGCCACCAGTGATGCGACGGAGGTGGGTTCAACTAACTATGGCTACACCTTC. The chain is built from TRBV24-1 and TRBJ1-2; D is unresolved. Germline V CDR1 and CDR2: KGHDR, SFDVKD. V shed 3 bases and J shed 0 bases, with 19 bases lying between them. The CDR3 is made up of 18 amino acids.

This sequence joins TRBV9 and TRBJ2-5, with D maybe TRBD2 (6 bases). The CDR3 consists of 15 residues. The germline V gene encodes CDR1 SGDLS and CDR2 YYNGEE. Trimming cost V 0 bases and J 11 bases, with 20 bases left between them. CDR3 sequence: CASSVGIGDSCEQYF. CDR3 sequence (DNA): TGTGCCAGCAGCGTAGGTATCGGGGACTCCTGTGAGCAGTACTTC. The full variable domain, in which reference TRBV9 and TRBJ2-5 provide the parts outside the CDR3, is DSGVTQTPKHLITATGQRVTLRCSPRSGDLSVYWYQQSLDQGLQFLIQYYNGEERAKGNILERFSAQQFPDLHSELNLSSLELGDSALYFCASSVGIGDSCEQYFGPGTRLLVL.

This CDR3 is CASSLSRGAFEQYF. The CDR3 DNA follows: TGTGCCAGCAGCCTTTCTCGGGGGGCGTTCGAGCAGTACTTC. The chain uses TRBV7-2 and TRBJ2-7; weak D call: TRBD2 (7 bases). Trimming stripped 5 bases from V and 6 bases from J, with 17 bases between. This CDR3 has 14 residues. Germline V gene lookup returns CDR1 SGHTA and CDR2 FQGNSA.

V usage is TRBV2 and J usage is TRBJ2-3; the match to TRBD1 covers 9 bases. The CDR3 sequence is 16 residues long. Looked up from germline, CDR1 is SNHLY and CDR2 is FYNNEI. The V and J ends lost 6 bases and 3 bases, in that order; junction bases with no gene match: 10. The CDR3 DNA reads TGTGCCAGCAGACCCCGGACAGGGGTTGGGACAGATACGCAGTATTTT. Its protein is CASRPRTGVGTDTQYF. Based on the CDR3 plus reference TRBV2 and TRBJ2-3, the full variable domain is EPEVTQTPSHQVTQMGQEVILRCVPISNHLYFYWYRQILGQKVEFLVSFYNNEISEKSEIFDDQFSVERPDGSNFTLKIRSTKLEDSAMYFCASRPRTGVGTDTQYFGPGTRLTVL.

This clonotype was recorded at least ten times. The chain combines TRBV7-2 with TRBJ2-5; D possibly corresponds to TRBD1 (5 bases). Trimming cost V 1 base and J 7 bases, with 13 bases left between them. This CDR3 spans 14 amino acids. Germline V CDR1 and CDR2: SGHTA, FQGNSA. The CDR3 spells CASSLDKGPGTQYF. In nucleotides, the CDR3 is TGTGCCAGCAGCTTAGATAAGGGGCCCGGGACCCAGTACTTC.

The chain carries TRBV3-1 and TRBJ1-4; TRBD1 matches at 7 bases. The CDR3 extends over 17 amino acids. Losses at the gene ends were 4 bases for V and 4 bases for J; bases not matched to a gene: 12. Germline V lookup: CDR1 LGHDT, CDR2 YNNKEL (reference sequence). This CDR3 reads CASSRAGTAPGNEKLFF. The CDR3 DNA sequence: TGTGCCAGCAGCCGAGCCGGGACAGCCCCGGGTAATGAAAAACTGTTTTTT.

This clonotype appeared many times. The chain combines TRBV18 with TRBJ2-3, with D unclear. V lost 6 bases, J lost 2 bases, and 12 bases lay in between. From germline, CDR1 is KGHSH and CDR2 LQKENI. This CDR3 region has 14 residues. The DNA of the CDR3 is TGTGCCAGCTCCCCCGGATTGCACACAGATACGCAGTATTTT. Encoded protein: CASSPGLHTDTQYF. Together with reference TRBV18 and TRBJ2-3, the CDR3 gives the full variable domain: NAGVMQNPRHLVRRRGQEARLRCSPMKGHSHVYWYRQLPEEGLKFMVYLQKENIIDESGMPKERFSAEFPKEGPSILRIQQVVRGDSAAYFCASSPGLHTDTQYFGPGTRLTVL.

The V gene is TRBV7-9, the J gene TRBJ1-5; D remains unclear. V lost 0 bases and J 5 bases, leaving 11 bases between the germline ends. Germline CDR1 is SEHNR and CDR2 is FQNEAQ (reference sequence). There are 15 residues in the CDR3. Here the CDR3 DNA reads TGTGCCAGCAGCTTAGCGCTGGCTGACGATCAGCCCCAGCATTTT. Its translation is CASSLALADDQPQHF.

This clonotype came up many times. The J gene is TRBJ1-2, the V gene TRBV5-6; D is ambiguous. The CDR3 runs to 13 residues. The ends were cut back, 3 bases at V and 3 bases at J, with 9 bases in the middle. Germline V gene data show CDR1 as SGHDT and CDR2 as YYEEEE. CDR3 in amino acids: CASSSSAYYGYTF. The CDR3 DNA is TGTGCCAGCAGCTCATCGGCTTACTATGGCTACACCTTC.